The 8 T cell receptor beta chains in this list originate from one sample, sequenced in a study of T cells expressing NK-cell markers. With the 5' RACE reads reprocessed, TCRdb shows one record per CDR3 protein and no DNA. This sample's table has 500,000 to 700,000 distinct CDR3 sequences. The specimen was blood T cells: a sorted CD56 or NKG2C T cell subset, CD4+ or CD8+ T cells, or bulk PBMC T cells (not recorded which). These receptors were taken from a man aged 18 to 30 in good health.

The chain is built from TRBV12-3 or TRBV12-4 and TRBJ2-1. This CDR3 is built from 15 residues. The CDR3 is CASSFATDRYNEQFF.

This chain connects TRBV7-9 to TRBJ2-5; TCRdb designates TRBD1, a call that cannot be tested without DNA. Germline V lookup: CDR1 SEHNR, CDR2 FQNEAQ (reference sequence). This CDR3 is built from 14 residues. The CDR3 spells CASSPKQGAETQYF.

The genes are TRBV28 and TRBJ2-3; TCRdb calls TRBD2, which cannot be checked without DNA. Germline values: CDR1 MDHEN, CDR2 SYDVKM. There are 17 residues in the CDR3. The CDR3 protein is CASSSIVLAGVTDTQYF.

V and J are TRBV4-2 and TRBJ2-7; the TRBD1 assignment by TCRdb is unverifiable without DNA. Germline-derived CDR1 and CDR2 are LGHNA and YNFKEQ. This CDR3 has 15 amino acids. The CDR3 region is CASSQAGTRSHEQYF.

The chain carries TRBV11-1 and TRBJ2-1. Germline V gene data show CDR1 as SGHAT and CDR2 as FQDESV (reference sequence). The CDR3 runs 13 residues. The CDR3 is CASSPAGSDEQFF.

V is TRBV25-1 and J is TRBJ2-2; TCRdb picks TRBD1, but there is no DNA to check that call. Germline CDR1 is MGHDK and CDR2 is SYGVNS. CDR3 length equals 15 residues. CDR3 amino acids: CASSAPISVAGELFF. The entire variable domain, with the rest obtained from reference TRBV25-1 and TRBJ2-2, is as follows: EADIYQTPRYLVIGTGKKITLECSQTMGHDKMYWYQQDPGMELHLIHYSYGVNSTEKGDLSSESTVSRIRTEHFPLTLESARPSHTSQYLCASSAPISVAGELFFGEGSRLTVL.

V is TRBV30 and J is TRBJ2-3; TCRdb outputs TRBD2, but without DNA this stays unchecked. The germline V gene encodes CDR1 GTSNPN and CDR2 SVGIG (reference sequence). There are 16 residues in the CDR3. This CDR3 reads CAWASLRAGGADTQYF.

The J gene is TRBJ2-1, the V gene TRBV5-1; no DNA is available, so the TRBD1 call from TCRdb remains unchecked. Germline CDR1 and CDR2: SGHRS and YFSETQ. The CDR3 extends over 18 amino acids. The CDR3 loop is CASSLAKGGQGTNNEQFF. Combining the CDR3 with reference TRBV5-1 and TRBJ2-1 gives the whole variable domain KAGVTQTPRYLIKTRGQQVTLSCSPISGHRSVSWYQQTPGQGLQFLFEYFSETQRNKGNFPGRFSGRQFSNSRSEMNVSTLELGDSALYLCASSLAKGGQGTNNEQFFGPGTRLTVL.